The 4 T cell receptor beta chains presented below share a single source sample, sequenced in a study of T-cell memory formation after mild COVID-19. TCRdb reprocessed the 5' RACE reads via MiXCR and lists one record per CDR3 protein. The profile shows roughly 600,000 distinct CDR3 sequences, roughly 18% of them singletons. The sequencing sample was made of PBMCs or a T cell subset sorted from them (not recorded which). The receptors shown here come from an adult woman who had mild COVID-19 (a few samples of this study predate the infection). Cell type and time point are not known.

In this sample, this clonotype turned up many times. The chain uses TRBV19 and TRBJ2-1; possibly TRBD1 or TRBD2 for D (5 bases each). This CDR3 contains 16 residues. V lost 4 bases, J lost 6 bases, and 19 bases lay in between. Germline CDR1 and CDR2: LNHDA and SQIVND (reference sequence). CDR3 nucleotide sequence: TGTGCCAGTAGTACGGGGCGGACGATCGCCTGCAATGAGCAGTTCTTC. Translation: CASSTGRTIACNEQFF.

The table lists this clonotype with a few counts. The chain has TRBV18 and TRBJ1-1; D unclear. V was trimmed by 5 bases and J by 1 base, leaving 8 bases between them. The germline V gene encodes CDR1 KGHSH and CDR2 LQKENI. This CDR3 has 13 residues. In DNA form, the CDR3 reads TGTGCCAGCTCAACAAGTGCGAACACTGAAGCTTTCTTT. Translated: CASSTSANTEAFF.

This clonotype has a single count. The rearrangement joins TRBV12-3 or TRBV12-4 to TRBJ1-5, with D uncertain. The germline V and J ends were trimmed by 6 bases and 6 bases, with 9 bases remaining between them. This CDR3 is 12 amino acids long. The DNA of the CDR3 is TGTGCCAGCAGGTATGATCTTCAGCCCCAGCATTTT. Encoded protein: CASRYDLQPQHF.

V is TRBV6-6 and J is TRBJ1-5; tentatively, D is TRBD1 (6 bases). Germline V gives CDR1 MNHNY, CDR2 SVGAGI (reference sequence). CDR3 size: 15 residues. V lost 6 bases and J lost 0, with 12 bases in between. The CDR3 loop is CASSIGQYSNQPQHF. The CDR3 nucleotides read TGTGCCAGCAGCATCGGACAGTATAGCAATCAGCCCCAGCATTTT.